This record looks at one T cell receptor beta chain sequence and its context. Many counts were recorded for this clonotype. Its cognate antigen has yet to be identified. Germline is not matched at one junction end, which may reflect a read error. This entry is derived from a study of breast tumors, draining lymph nodes, adjacent tissues listed by TCRdb under 2016. Context from the whole study: In breast cancer patients, the study compared the TCR beta repertoires of tumor, adjacent nontumor tissue and axillary lymph nodes. The study was designed to assess the relationships and possible T-cell exchange between tumor, surrounding tissue and draining lymph node repertoires in human breast cancer.

CDR1 and CDR2 were assigned from the germline V gene (reference sequence) as DFQATT and SNEGSKA. There are 11 amino acids in the CDR3, from cysteine to phenylalanine inclusive. Of the read, only the CDR3 DNA is kept; its 33 bases are in frame from base 1. The paper as a whole reports these results and caveats: A scenario in which most tumor T cells derive from the lymph node and then expand within tumor tissue was judged to be consistent with the data. The study presented the conclusion that tumor T cells originate in lymph nodes as consistent with a hypothesis, not as something directly demonstrated. Tumor and nontumor tissue repertoires were found to be significantly more similar in luminal-like than in basal-like breast cancer. T-cell repertoire diversity in tumors was found to be lower than in lymph nodes but higher than in nontumor tissue, and preferential V and J gene usage was observed.

The lymph node samples were taken from the axillary draining lymph nodes of breast cancer patients. Instrument used: Illumina HiSeq 2000. TCR beta chain libraries were generated through multiplex PCR amplification. The amplified TCR beta chain products were analyzed by high-throughput sequencing. Using fastp at Q25 and MiXCR, TCRdb reprocessed the public reads and kept productive beta chains. One record per CDR3 amino acid sequence lists the most common genes and DNA. This sample holds about 230,000 distinct CDR3 sequences; around 32% were observed only once. Around 1.5% of the sample is taken by the ten largest.

Sequencing was carried out using axillary lymph node tissue. Recombination linked TRBV20-1 to TRBJ2-5; too little of a D gene remains to name it. The source of this sequence is a female donor with breast cancer. Some clones in this sample may be carry-over from other donors' samples. The bases read TGCAGTGCTAGCCTCCAAGAGACCCAGTCCTTC. The encoded protein is CSASLQETQSF.